Sequencing of this T cell receptor beta chain was carried out in a study of blood T cell repertoires in COVID-19. Study-level background: Material from acute and convalescent COVID-19 was sourced from the United States, Italy and Spain.

Per the original data handling: Estimation of nucleated cell counts was performed using reference gene primer amplification. Clones were sequenced by immunoSEQ multiplex PCR, and TCRdb holds only the in-frame ones, with some missing. V, J and clone size reflect that table, while D and trimming were determined from the DNA. The sample shows roughly 32,000 clones, approximately 86% of them seen only once. The germline V gene encodes CDR1 MNHEY and CDR2 SVGAGI. Losses at the gene ends were 7 bases for V and 7 bases for J; bases not matched to a gene: 12. CDR3 length equals 15 residues. This clonotype was obtained from a woman aged 80 or older with active or convalescent COVID-19. Input material: peripheral blood. This sequence joins TRBV6-5 and TRBJ2-1; 8 bases line up with TRBD2. The CDR3 loop is CASTIGGGGRNEQFF. In nucleotides, the CDR3 is TGTGCCAGCACCATTGGGGGCGGGGGGAGGAATGAGCAGTTCTTC.